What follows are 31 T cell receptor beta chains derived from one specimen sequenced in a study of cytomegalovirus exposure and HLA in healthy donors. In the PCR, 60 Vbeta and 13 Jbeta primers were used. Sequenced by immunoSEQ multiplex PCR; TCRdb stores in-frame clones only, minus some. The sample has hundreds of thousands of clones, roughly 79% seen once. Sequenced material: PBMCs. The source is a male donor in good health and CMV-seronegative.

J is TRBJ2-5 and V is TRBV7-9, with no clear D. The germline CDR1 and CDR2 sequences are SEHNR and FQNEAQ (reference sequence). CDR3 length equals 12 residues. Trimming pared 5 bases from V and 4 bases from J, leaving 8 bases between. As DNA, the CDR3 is TGTGCCAGCAGCCAAGCCCGAGAGACCCAGTACTTC. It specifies CASSQARETQYF.

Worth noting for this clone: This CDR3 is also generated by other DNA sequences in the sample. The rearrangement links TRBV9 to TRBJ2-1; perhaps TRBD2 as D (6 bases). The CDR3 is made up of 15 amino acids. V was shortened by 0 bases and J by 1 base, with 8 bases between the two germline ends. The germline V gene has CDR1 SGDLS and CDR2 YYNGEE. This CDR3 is CASSVVGGSYNEQFF. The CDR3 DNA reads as TGTGCCAGCAGCGTAGTCGGGGGATCCTACAATGAGCAGTTCTTC.

The CDR3 coding sequence is TGCAGCGTTGAAGATCGCAGGGATGGCTACACCTTC. It is translated as CSVEDRRDGYTF. This chain connects TRBV29-1 to TRBJ1-2; D may be TRBD1 (5 bases). Germline assignment: CDR1 SQVTM and CDR2 ANQGSEA. Trimming pared 0 bases from V and 6 bases from J, leaving 8 bases between. This CDR3 spans 12 amino acids.

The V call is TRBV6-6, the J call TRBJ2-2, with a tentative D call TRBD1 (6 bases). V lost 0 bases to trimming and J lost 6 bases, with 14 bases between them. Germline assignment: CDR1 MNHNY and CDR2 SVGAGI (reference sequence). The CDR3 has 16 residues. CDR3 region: CASSYSLGGFSGELFF. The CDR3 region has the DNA TGTGCCAGCAGTTACTCACTAGGGGGATTTTCCGGGGAGCTGTTTTTT.

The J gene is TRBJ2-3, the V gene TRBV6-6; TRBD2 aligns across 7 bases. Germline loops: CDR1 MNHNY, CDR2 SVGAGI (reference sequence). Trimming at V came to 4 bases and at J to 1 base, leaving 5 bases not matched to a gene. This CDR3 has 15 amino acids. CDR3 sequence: CASSSPAGGTDTQYF. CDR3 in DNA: TGTGCCAGCAGTTCCCCTGCGGGGGGCACAGATACGCAGTATTTT.

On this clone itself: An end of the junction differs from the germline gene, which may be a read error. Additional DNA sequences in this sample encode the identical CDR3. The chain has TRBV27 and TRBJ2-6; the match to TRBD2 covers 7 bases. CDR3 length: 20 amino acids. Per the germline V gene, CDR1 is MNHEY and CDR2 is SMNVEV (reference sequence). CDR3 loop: CASSLLSVGGGDSGANVLTF. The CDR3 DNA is TGTGCCAGCAGTTTATTATCCGTGGGGGGGGGAGACTCTGGGGCCAATGTCCTGACTTTC.

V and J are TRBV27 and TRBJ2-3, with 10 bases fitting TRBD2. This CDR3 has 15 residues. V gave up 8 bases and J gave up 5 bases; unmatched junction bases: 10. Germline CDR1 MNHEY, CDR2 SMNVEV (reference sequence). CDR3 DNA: TGTGCCAGCGCCACAGCGGGAGGGCCTGAAGATACGCAGTATTTT. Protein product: CASATAGGPEDTQYF.

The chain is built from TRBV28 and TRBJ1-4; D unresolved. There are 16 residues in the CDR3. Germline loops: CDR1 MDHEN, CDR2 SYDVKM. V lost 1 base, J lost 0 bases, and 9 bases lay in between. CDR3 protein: CASSLLNRATNEKLFF. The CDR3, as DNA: TGTGCCAGCAGTTTATTGAACAGAGCAACTAATGAAAAACTGTTTTTT.

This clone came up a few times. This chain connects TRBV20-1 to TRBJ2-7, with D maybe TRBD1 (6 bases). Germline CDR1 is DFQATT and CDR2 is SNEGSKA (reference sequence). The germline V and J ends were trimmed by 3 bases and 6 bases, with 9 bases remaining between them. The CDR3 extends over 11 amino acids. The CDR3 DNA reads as TGCAGTGCTAGCCGAGGGGGCGAGCAGTACTTC. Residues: CSASRGGEQYF.

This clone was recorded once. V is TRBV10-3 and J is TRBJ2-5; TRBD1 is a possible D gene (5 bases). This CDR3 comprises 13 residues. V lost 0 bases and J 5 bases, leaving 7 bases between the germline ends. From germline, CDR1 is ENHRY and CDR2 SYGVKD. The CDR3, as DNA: TGTGCCATCAGTGAGTCGACAGCTGAGACCCAGTACTTC. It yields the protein CAISESTAETQYF.

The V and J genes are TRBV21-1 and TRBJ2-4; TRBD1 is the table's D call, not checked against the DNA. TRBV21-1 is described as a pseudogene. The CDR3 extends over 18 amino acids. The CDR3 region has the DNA TGTGCCAGCAGCACCGGTTACCGACAGGGGGCAACCAAAAACATTCAGTACTTC. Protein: CASSTGYRQGATKNIQYF.

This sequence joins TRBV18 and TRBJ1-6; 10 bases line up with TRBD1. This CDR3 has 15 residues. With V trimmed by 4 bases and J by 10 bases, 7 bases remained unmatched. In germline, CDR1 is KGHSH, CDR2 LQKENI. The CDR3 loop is CASSRGTGEGSPLHF. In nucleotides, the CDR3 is TGTGCCAGCTCACGCGGGACAGGGGAAGGCTCACCCCTCCACTTT.

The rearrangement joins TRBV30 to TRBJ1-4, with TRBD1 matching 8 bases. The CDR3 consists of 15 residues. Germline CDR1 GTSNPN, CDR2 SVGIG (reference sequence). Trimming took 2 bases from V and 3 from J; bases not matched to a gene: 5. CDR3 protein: CAWSSPTGANEKLFF. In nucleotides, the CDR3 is TGTGCCTGGAGTTCCCCGACAGGGGCTAATGAAAAACTGTTTTTT. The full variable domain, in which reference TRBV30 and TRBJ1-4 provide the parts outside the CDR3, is SQTIHQWPATLVQPVGSPLSLECTVEGTSNPNLYWYRQAAGRGLQLLFYSVGIGQISSEVPQNLSASRPQDRQFILSSKKLLLSDSGFYLCAWSSPTGANEKLFFGSGTQLSVL.

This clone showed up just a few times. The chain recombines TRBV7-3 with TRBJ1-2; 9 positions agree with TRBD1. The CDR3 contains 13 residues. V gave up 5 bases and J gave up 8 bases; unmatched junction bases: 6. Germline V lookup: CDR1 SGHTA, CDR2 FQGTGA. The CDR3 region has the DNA TGTGCCAGCAGCCCGGGACAGGGACGAGGCTACACCTTC. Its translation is CASSPGQGRGYTF. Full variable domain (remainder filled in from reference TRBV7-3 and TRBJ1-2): GAGVSQTPSNKVTEKGKYVELRCDPISGHTALYWYRQSLGQGPEFLIYFQGTGAADDSGLPNDRFFAVRPEGSVSTLKIQRTERGDSAVYLCASSPGQGRGYTFGSGTRLTVV.

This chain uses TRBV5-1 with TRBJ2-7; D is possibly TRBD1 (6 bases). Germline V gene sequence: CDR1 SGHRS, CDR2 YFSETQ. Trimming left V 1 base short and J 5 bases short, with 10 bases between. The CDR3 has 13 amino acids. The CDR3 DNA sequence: TGCGCCAGCAGCTTGAACAGGGTGGACGAGCAGTACTTC. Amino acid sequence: CASSLNRVDEQYF.

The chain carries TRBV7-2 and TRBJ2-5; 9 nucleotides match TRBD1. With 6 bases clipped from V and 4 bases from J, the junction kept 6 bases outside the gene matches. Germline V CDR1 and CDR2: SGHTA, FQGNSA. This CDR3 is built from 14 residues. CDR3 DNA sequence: TGTGCCAGCAGTAATGGACAGGGGTTAGAGACCCAGTACTTC. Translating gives CASSNGQGLETQYF.

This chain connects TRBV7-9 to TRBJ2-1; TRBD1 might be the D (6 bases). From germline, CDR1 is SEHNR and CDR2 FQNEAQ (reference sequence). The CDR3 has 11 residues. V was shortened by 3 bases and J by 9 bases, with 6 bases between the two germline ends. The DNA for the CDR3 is TGTGCCAGCAGCTTCAGGGGTGAGCAGTTCTTC. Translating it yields CASSFRGEQFF.

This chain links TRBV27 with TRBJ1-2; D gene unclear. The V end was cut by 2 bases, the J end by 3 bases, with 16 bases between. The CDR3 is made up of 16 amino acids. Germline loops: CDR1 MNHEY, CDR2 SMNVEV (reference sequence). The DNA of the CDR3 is TGTGCCAGCAGTTTAATTCGGGAACCGGATCACTATGGCTACACCTTC. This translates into CASSLIREPDHYGYTF.

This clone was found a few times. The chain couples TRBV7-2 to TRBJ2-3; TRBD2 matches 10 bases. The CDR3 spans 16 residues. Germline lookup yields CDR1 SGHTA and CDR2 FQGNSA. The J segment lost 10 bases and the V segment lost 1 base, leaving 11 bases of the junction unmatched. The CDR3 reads CASSLGSSGSATSQYF. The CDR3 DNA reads TGTGCCAGCAGCTTAGGGTCTAGCGGGAGTGCCACATCGCAGTATTTT.

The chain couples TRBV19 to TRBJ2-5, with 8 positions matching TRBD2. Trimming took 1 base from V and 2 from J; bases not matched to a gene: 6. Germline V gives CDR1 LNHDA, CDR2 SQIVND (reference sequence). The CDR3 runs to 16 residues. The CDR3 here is CASSIAGTSFQETQYF. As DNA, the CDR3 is TGTGCCAGTAGTATAGCCGGGACTAGTTTTCAAGAGACCCAGTACTTC.

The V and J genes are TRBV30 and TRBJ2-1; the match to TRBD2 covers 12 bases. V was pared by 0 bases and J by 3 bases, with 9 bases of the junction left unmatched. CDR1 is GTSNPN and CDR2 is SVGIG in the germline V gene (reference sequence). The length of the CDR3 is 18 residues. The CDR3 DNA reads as TGTGCCTGGAGTGTACTCCGGACTAGCGGGATAGGCTACAATGAGCAGTTCTTC. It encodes CAWSVLRTSGIGYNEQFF. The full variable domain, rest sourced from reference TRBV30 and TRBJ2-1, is SQTIHQWPATLVQPVGSPLSLECTVEGTSNPNLYWYRQAAGRGLQLLFYSVGIGQISSEVPQNLSASRPQDRQFILSSKKLLLSDSGFYLCAWSVLRTSGIGYNEQFFGPGTRLTVL.

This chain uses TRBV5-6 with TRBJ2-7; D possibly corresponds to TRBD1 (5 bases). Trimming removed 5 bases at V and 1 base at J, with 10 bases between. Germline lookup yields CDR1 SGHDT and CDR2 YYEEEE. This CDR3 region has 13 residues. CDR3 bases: TGTGCCAGCAGACCCCAGGGTTCCTACGAGCAGTACTTC. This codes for CASRPQGSYEQYF.

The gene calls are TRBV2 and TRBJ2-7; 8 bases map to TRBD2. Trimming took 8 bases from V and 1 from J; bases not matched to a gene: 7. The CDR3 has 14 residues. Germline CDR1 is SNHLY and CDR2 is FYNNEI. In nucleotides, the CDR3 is TGTGCCAGCCGAGGAGCGGGAGAATCCTACGAGCAGTACTTC. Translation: CASRGAGESYEQYF.

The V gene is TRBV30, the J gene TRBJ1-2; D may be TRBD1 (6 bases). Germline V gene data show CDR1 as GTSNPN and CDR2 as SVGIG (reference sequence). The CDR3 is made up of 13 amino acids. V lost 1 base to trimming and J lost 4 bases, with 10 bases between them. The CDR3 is CAWSGARGYGYTF. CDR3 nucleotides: TGTGCCTGGAGTGGGGCCAGGGGCTATGGCTACACCTTC.

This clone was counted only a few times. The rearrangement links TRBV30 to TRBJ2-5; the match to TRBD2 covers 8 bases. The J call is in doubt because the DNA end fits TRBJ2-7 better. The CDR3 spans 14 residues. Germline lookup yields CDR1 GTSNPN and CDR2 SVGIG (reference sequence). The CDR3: CAWSPRGGSYEQYF. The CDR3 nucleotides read TGTGCCTGGAGTCCCCGGGGGGGGTCCTACGAGCAGTACTTC.

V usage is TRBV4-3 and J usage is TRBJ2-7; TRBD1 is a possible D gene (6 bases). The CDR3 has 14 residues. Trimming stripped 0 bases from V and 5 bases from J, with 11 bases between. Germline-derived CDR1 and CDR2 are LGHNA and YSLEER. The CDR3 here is CASSQDGRGHEQYF. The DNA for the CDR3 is TGCGCCAGCAGCCAAGATGGCAGGGGACACGAGCAGTACTTC.

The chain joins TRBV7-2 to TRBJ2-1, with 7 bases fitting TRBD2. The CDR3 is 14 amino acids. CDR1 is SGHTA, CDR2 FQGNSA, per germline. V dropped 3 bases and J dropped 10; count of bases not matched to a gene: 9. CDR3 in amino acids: CASSFDRREWEQFF. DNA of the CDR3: TGTGCCAGCAGCTTCGATCGGCGGGAGTGGGAGCAGTTCTTC.

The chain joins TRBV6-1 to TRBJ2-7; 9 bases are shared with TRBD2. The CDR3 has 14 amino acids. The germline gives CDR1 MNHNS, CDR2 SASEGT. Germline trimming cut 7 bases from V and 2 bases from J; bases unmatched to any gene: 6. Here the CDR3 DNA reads TGTGCCAGCAACCGAGCGGGGGGAGCCTACGAGCAGTACTTC. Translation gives CASNRAGGAYEQYF.

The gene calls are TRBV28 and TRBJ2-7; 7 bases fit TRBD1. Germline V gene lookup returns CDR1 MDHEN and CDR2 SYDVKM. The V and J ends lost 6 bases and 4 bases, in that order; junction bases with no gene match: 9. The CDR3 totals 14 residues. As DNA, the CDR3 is TGTGCCAGCAGGCGACAGGGTACTTCTTACGAGCAGTACTTC. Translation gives CASRRQGTSYEQYF.

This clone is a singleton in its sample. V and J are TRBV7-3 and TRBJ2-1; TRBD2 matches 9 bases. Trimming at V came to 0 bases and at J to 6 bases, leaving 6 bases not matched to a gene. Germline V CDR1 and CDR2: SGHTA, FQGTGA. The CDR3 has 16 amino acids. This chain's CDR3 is CASSLTRGGVGNEQFF. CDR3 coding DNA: TGTGCCAGCAGCTTAACGCGGGGGGGCGTGGGCAATGAGCAGTTCTTC.

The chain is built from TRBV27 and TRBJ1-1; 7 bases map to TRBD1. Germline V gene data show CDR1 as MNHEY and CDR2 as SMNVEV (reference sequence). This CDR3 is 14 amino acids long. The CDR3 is CPGGQQGMNTEAFF. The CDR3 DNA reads TGTCCCGGAGGACAACAGGGGATGAACACTGAAGCTTTCTTT.